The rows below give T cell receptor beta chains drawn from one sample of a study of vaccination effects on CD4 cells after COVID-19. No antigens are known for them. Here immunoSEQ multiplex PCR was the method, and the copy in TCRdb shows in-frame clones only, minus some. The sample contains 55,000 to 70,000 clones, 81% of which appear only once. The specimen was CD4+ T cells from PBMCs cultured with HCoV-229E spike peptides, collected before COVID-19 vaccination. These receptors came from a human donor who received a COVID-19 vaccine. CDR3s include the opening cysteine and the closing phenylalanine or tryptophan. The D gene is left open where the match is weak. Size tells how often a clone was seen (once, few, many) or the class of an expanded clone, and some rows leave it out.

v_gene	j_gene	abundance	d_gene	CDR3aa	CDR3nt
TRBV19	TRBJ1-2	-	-	CASSMAPRYGYTF	TGTGCCAGTAGTATGGCCCCCCGTTATGGCTACACCTTC
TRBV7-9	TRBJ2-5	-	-	CASSPGRGAGQETQYF	TGTGCCAGCAGCCCTGGTCGGGGGGCGGGACAAGAGACCCAGTACTTC
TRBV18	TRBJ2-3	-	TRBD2	CASSPRTSGTNTDTQYF	TGTGCCAGCTCACCCCGGACTAGCGGGACAAACACAGATACGCAGTATTTT
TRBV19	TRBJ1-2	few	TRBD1	CASSTGQGARGYTF	TGTGCCAGTAGCACCGGACAGGGGGCGCGGGGCTACACCTTC
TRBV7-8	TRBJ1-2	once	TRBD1	CASSPRTGNYGYTF	TGTGCCAGCAGCCCGAGGACAGGAAACTATGGCTACACCTTC
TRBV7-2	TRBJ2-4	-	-	CASSLVSHWDKNIQYF	TGTGCCAGCAGCTTAGTATCACACTGGGACAAAAACATTCAGTACTTC
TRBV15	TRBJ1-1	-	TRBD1	CATSRNRGSAEAFF	TGTGCCACCAGCAGAAACAGGGGCTCGGCTGAAGCTTTCTTT
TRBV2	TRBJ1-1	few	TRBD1	CASRGQVNTEAFF	TGTGCCAGCAGGGGACAGGTGAACACTGAAGCTTTCTTT
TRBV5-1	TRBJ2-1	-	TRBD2	CASSLTSGGLDEQFF	TGCGCCAGCAGCTTGACTAGCGGGGGGCTCGATGAGCAGTTCTTC
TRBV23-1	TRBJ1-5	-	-	CASSRNRERGSNQPQHF	TGCGCCAGCAGTCGCAACAGGGAGAGAGGGAGCAATCAGCCCCAGCATTTT
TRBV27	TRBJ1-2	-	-	CASSFTPPTGNYGYTF	TGTGCCAGCAGTTTTACCCCGCCGACGGGGAACTATGGCTACACCTTC
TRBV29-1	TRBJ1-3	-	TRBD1	CSVGQGGGSGNTIYF	TGCAGCGTTGGACAGGGAGGGGGCTCTGGAAACACCATATATTTT
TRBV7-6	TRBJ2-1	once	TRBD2	CASSFAGAYNEQFF	TGTGCCAGCAGCTTTGCGGGGGCCTACAATGAGCAGTTCTTC
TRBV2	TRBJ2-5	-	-	CASREGRTQETQYF	TGTGCCAGCAGAGAAGGACGGACCCAAGAGACCCAGTACTTC
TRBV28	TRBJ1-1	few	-	CASPRDRAGTNTEAFF	TGTGCCAGCCCCAGGGACCGCGCGGGTACGAACACTGAAGCTTTCTTT
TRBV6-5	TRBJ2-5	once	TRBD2	CASTIAGGETQYF	TGTGCCAGCACGATAGCGGGGGGTGAGACCCAGTACTTC
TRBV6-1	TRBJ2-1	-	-	CASSEPGQTSYNEQFF	TGTGCCAGCAGTGAGCCGGGCCAGACATCCTACAATGAGCAGTTCTTC
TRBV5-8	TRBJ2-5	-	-	CASSSRETQYF	TGTGCCAGCAGCTCCCGTGAGACCCAGTACTTC
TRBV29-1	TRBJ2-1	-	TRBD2	CSEFGLAGFNEQFF	TGCAGCGAATTTGGACTAGCGGGGTTCAATGAGCAGTTCTTC
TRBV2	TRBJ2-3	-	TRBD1	CASRARGQGTDTQYF	TGTGCCAGCAGGGCGAGGGGGCAGGGCACAGATACGCAGTATTTT
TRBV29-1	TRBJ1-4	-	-	CSALQGDEKLFF	TGCAGCGCCCTACAGGGAGACGAAAAACTGTTTTTT
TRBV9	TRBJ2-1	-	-	CASSVGQVNEQFF	TGTGCCAGCAGCGTAGGACAGGTGAATGAGCAGTTCTTC
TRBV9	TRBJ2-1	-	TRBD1	CASSVQGATYNEQFF	TGTGCCAGCAGCGTCCAGGGGGCTACCTACAATGAGCAGTTCTTC
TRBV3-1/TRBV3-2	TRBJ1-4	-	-	CASSFMGEKLFF	TGTGCCAGCAGCTTTATGGGGGAAAAACTGTTTTTT
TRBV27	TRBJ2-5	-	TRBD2	CASSLSSGGAVETQYF	TGTGCCAGCAGTTTATCTAGCGGGGGGGCCGTTGAGACCCAGTACTTC
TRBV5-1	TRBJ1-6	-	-	CASSSGHSSYNSPLHF	TGCGCCAGCAGTTCCGGCCATAGCTCCTATAATTCACCCCTCCACTTT
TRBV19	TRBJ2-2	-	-	CASSFPQQLNTGELFF	TGTGCCAGTAGTTTCCCGCAGCAGTTGAACACCGGGGAGCTGTTTTTT
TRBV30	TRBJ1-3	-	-	CAWSVGLGSSGNTIYF	TGTGCCTGGAGTGTAGGATTGGGGTCCTCTGGAAACACCATATATTTT
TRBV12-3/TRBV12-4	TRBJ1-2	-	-	CAIQGGYGYTF	TGTGCCATCCAGGGAGGTTATGGCTACACCTTC
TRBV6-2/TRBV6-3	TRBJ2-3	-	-	CASSYSSATQYF	TGTGCCAGCAGTTACTCGAGCGCTACGCAGTATTTT
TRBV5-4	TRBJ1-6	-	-	CASSLQGDNSPLHF	TGTGCCAGCAGCTTACAAGGGGATAATTCACCCCTCCACTTT
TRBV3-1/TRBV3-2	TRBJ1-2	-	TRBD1	CASSQGRGGHYGYTF	TGTGCCAGCAGCCAAGGCAGGGGGGGTCACTATGGCTACACCTTC
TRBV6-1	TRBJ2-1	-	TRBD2	CASSERLGAGTYNEQFF	TGTGCCAGCAGTGAACGATTGGGAGCGGGGACCTACAATGAGCAGTTCTTC
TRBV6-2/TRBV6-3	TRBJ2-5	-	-	CASSYQNIQYF	TGTGCCAGCAGTTACCAGAATATCCAGTACTTC
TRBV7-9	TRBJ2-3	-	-	CASSLTQGGITDTQYF	TGTGCCAGCAGCTTAACGCAGGGGGGCATCACAGATACGCAGTATTTT
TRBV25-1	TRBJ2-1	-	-	CASSDANINEQFF	TGTGCCAGCAGTGATGCGAACATCAATGAGCAGTTCTTC
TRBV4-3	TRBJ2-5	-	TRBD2	CASSHSLSGGTQYF	TGCGCCAGCAGCCACTCACTATCGGGGGGGACCCAGTACTTC